This TCR beta chain was recovered during a study of T cell repertoires in cytomegalovirus infection. As for the study in general: Newly reported HLA-C-restricted and thoroughly characterized HLA-B-restricted CMV epitopes were employed. Matching HLA type and CMV infection were both indicated by public TCR beta signatures.

This clonotype showed up just a few times. What it recognizes is unknown. At one end, the junction sequence differs from germline, possibly due to a read error. CDR1 and CDR2 from the germline V gene are MNHNS and SASEGT. The CDR3 has 11 residues. General study points: It was HLA-C-restricted CMV-specific TCR beta clonotypes that dominated the response ex vivo. CMV carriers with the relevant HLA were identified by cumulative public TCR beta family frequency.

TCRdb ran MiXCR on the reads and lists one entry per CDR3 protein. The sample consists of about half a million distinct CDR3 sequences, 33% of them appearing once. The material sequenced was cultured PBMCs, taken from culture after CMV antigen stimulation. The source is a human donor in good health (CMV status not recorded). Some clones in this sample may be carry-over from other donors' samples. This rearrangement joins TRBV6-1 to TRBJ2-5; D is perhaps TRBD1 or TRBD2 (5 bases each). The CDR3 nucleotides are TGTGCCAGCAGAGCCGGGACGTCTCCGTTCTTC. Its translation is CASRAGTSPFF.